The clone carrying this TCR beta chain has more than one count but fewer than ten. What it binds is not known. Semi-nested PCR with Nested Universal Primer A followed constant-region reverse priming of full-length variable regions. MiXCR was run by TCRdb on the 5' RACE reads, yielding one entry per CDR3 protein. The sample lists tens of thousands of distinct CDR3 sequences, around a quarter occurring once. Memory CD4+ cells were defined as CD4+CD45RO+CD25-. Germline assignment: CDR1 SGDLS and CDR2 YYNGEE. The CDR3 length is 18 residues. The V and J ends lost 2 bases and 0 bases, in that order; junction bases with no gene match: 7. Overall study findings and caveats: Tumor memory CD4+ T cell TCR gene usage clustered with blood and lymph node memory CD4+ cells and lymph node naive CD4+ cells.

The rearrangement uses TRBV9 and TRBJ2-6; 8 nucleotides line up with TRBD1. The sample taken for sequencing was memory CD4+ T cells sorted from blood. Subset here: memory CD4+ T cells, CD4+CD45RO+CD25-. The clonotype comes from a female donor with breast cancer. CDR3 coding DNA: TGTGCCAGCAGCGTCGAGACAGGGGACAGCTCTGGGGCCAACGTCCTGACTTTC. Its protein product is CASSVETGDSSGANVLTF.